This TCR beta chain was captured by sequencing in a study of shared clonotypes between healthy human individuals. Notes on the study in general: It was the non-shared clonotypes that had lower generation probabilities than clonotypes shared by all four donors.

Sequencing was performed with immunoSEQ multiplex PCR; in TCRdb, only in-frame clones are kept and a portion is missing. In the table there are over a million clones, roughly 96% of which are singletons. As for this clone: Its target is not known.

V was clipped by 5 bases and J by 1 base; unmatched bases: 5. Germline CDR1 reads SGHNT; CDR2 reads YENEEA. This CDR3 contains 15 residues. This sequence was found in a man younger than 40 in good health. This chain links TRBV11-3 with TRBJ2-7; TRBD1 matches at 10 bases. Input material: naive CD4+ T cells sorted from blood. Subset: CD45RA+ positively selected. The CDR3 DNA is TGTGCCAGCAGCCCAGGACAGGGGGAATCCTACGAGCAGTACTTC. Residues: CASSPGQGESYEQYF.